This TCR beta chain was captured in a study of blood T cell repertoires in COVID-19. Overall study: Sources were T cells, B-cell-depleted T cells, or PBMCs; the material itself was cDNA or gDNA.

Original processing methods: Amplification of reference gene primers was used by the study to estimate nucleated cell counts. Profiling relied on immunoSEQ multiplex PCR, and the TCRdb table lists in-frame clones only, not all of them. Clonal size and the V and J genes are those of that table, whereas D and trimming came from the DNA. This sample carries 350,000 to 450,000 clones, 70% to 90% of them seen once, and the ten largest clones take roughly 7.2%. It was during active infection that Seattle patients were enrolled and then longitudinally followed. V shed 5 bases, J shed 0 bases, and the junction held 1 base outside the gene matches. The CDR3 runs to 14 residues. Per the germline V gene, CDR1 is LNHDA and CDR2 is SQIVND (reference sequence). Points on this clone: The same CDR3 is also encoded by other DNA sequences in this sample.

The clonotype was recovered from a woman in her fifties or sixties with COVID-19, enrolled during active disease. This chain uses TRBV19 with TRBJ1-1; 9 positions agree with TRBD1. Sequencing was done on a sample of peripheral blood. The CDR3 sequence: CASSDRGMNTEAFF. The CDR3 nucleotides are TGTGCCAGTAGTGACAGGGGGATGAACACTGAAGCTTTCTTT.